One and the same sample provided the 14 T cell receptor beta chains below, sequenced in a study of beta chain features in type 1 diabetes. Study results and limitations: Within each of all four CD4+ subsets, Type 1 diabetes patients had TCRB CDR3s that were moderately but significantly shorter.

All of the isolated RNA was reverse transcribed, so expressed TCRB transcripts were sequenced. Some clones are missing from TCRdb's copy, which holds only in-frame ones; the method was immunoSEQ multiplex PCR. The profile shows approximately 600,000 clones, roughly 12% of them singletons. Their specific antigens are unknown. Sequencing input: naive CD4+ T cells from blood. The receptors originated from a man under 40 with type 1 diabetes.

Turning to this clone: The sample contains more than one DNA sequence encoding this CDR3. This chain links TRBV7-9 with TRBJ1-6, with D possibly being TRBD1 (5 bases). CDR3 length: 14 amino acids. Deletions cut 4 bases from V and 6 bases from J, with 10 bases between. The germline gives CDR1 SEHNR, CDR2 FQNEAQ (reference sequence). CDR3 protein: CASSSGQGNSPLHF. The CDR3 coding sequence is TGTGCCAGCAGCTCCGGGCAGGGTAATTCACCCCTCCACTTT.

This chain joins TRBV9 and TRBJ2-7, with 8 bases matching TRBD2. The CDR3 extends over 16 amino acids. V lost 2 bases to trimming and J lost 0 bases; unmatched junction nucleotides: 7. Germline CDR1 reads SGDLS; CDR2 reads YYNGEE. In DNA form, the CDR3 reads TGTGCCAGCAGCGTGGCGGGGGGCCCTAACTCCTACGAGCAGTACTTC. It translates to CASSVAGGPNSYEQYF.

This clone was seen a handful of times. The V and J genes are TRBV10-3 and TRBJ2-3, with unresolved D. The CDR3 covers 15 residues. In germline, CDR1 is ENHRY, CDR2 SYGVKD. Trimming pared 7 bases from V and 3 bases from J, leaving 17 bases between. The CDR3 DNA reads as TGTGCCATCATCCAGACCAATACAAGTACAGATACGCAGTATTTT. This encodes CAIIQTNTSTDTQYF.

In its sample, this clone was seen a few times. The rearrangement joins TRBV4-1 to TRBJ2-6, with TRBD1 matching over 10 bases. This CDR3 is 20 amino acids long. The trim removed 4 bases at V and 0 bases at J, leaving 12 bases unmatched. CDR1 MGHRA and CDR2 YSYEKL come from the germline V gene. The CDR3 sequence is CASSRPPGQGGSSGANVLTF. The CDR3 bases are TGCGCCAGCAGCCGACCTCCCGGACAGGGGGGTTCCTCTGGGGCCAACGTCCTGACTTTC.

CDR3 residues: CASSWTGGSEQFF. Written as DNA, the CDR3 is TGTGCCAGCAGCTGGACAGGGGGCAGTGAGCAGTTCTTC. The chain is built from TRBV7-2 and TRBJ2-1, with 11 nucleotides matching TRBD1. The CDR3 sequence is 13 residues long. CDR1 and CDR2 from the germline V gene are SGHTA and FQGNSA. J gave up 9 bases and V 4 bases, and 2 bases lay outside the gene matches.

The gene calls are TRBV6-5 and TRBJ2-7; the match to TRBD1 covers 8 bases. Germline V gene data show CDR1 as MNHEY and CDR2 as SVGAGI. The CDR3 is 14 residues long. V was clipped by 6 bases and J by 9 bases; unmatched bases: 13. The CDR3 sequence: CASRPIDRGGRQYF. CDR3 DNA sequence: TGTGCCAGCAGGCCGATCGACAGGGGAGGAAGGCAGTACTTC.

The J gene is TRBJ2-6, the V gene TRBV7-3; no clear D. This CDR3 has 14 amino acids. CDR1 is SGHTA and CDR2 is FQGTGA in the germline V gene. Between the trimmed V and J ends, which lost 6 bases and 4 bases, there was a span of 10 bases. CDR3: CASSTSEGANVLTF. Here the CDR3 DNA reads TGTGCCAGCAGTACGAGCGAGGGGGCCAACGTCCTGACTTTC.

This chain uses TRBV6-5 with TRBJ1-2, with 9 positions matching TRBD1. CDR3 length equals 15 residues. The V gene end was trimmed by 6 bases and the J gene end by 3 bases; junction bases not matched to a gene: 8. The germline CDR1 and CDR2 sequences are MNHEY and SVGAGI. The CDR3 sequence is CASRPGTGIDYGYTF. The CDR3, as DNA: TGTGCCAGCAGACCCGGGACAGGGATTGACTATGGCTACACCTTC.

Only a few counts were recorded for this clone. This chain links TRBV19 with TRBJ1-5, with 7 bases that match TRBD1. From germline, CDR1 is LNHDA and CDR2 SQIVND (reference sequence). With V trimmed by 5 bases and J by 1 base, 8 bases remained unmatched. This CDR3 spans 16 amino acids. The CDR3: CASSDRQGTSNQPQHF. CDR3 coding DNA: TGTGCCAGTAGTGACCGACAGGGAACGAGCAATCAGCCCCAGCATTTT.

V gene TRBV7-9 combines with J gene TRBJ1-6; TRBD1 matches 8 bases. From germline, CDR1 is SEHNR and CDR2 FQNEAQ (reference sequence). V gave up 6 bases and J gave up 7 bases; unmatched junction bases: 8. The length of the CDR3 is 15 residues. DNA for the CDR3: TGTGCCAGCAGTTTAATGGGACAGGAAAATTCACCCCTCCACTTT. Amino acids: CASSLMGQENSPLHF.

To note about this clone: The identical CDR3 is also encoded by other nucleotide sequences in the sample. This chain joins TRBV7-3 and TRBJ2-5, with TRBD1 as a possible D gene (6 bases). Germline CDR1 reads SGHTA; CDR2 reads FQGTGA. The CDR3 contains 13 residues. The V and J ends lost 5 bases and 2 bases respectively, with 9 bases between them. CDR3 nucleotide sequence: TGTGCCAGCAGCCCCGGACAGCAAGAGACCCAGTACTTC. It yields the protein CASSPGQQETQYF.

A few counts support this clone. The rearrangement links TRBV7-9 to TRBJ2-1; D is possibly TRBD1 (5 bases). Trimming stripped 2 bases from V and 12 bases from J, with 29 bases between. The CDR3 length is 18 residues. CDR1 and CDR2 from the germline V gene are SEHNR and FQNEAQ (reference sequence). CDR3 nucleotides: TGTGCCAGCAGCTTATCCAGTATGGGTCAGGGAATGGAAAGAGGGCAGTTCTTC. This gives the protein CASSLSSMGQGMERGQFF.

CDR3 region: CSVGQHQETQYF. CDR3 bases: TGCAGCGTGGGACAGCACCAAGAGACCCAGTACTTC. This sequence joins TRBV29-1 and TRBJ2-5; TRBD1 matches at 7 bases. J gave up 0 bases and V 6 bases, and 1 base lay outside the gene matches. In germline, CDR1 is SQVTM, CDR2 ANQGSEA. This CDR3 comprises 12 residues.

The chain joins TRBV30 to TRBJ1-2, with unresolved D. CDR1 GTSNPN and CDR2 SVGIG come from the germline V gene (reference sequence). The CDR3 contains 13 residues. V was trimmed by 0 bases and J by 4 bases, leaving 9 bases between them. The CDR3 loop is CAWSVPSIYGYTF. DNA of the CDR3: TGTGCCTGGAGTGTACCATCGATCTATGGCTACACCTTC. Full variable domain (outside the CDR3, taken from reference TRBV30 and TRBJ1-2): SQTIHQWPATLVQPVGSPLSLECTVEGTSNPNLYWYRQAAGRGLQLLFYSVGIGQISSEVPQNLSASRPQDRQFILSSKKLLLSDSGFYLCAWSVPSIYGYTFGSGTRLTVV.